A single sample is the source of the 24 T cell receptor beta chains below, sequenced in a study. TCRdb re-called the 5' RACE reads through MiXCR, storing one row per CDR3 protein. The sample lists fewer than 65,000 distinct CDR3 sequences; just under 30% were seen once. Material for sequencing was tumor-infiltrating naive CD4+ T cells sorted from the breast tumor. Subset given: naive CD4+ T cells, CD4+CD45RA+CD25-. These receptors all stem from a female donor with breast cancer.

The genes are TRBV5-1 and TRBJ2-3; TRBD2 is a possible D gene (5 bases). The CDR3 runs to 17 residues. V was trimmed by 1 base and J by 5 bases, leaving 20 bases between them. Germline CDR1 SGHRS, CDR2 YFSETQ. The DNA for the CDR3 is TGCGCCAGCAGCTTGCTCGGGGTAGTTCCCGTAGGAGATACGCAGTATTTT. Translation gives CASSLLGVVPVGDTQYF.

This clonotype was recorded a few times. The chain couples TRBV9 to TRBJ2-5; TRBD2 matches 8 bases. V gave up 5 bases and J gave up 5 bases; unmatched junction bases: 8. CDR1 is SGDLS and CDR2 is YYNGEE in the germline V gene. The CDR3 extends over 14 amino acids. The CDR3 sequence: CASSERERGETQYF. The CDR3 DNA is TGTGCCAGCAGTGAGCGGGAGCGGGGGGAGACCCAGTACTTC.

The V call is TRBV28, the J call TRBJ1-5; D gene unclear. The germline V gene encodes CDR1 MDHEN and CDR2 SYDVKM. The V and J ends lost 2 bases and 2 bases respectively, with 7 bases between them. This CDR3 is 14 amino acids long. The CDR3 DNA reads TGTGCCAGCAGTTTAATGCCCCGCAATCAGCCCCAGCATTTT. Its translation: CASSLMPRNQPQHF.

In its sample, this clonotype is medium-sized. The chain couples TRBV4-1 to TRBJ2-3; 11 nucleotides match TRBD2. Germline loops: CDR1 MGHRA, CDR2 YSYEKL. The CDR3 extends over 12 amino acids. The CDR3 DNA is TGCGCGACTAGCGGGAACAGCGATACGCAGTATTTT. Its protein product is CATSGNSDTQYF.

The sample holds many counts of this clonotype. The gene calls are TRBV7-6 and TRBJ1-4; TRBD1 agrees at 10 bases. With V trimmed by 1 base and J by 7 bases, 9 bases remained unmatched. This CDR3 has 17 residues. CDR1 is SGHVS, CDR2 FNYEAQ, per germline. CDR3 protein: CASSLVSRDRGFEKLFF. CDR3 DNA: TGTGCCAGCAGCTTAGTAAGCCGGGACAGGGGATTTGAAAAACTGTTTTTT.

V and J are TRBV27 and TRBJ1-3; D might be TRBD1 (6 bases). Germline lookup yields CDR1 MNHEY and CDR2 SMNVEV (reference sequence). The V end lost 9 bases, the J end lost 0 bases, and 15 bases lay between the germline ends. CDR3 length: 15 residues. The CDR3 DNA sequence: TGTGCCAGGCCCCCAGGGGTACTCTCTGGAAACACCATATATTTT. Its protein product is CARPPGVLSGNTIYF.

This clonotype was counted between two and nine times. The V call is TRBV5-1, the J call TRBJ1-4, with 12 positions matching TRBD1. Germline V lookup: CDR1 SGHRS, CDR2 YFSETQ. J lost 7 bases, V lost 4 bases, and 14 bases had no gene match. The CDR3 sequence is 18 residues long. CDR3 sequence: CASSPNRDRGLGSEKLFF. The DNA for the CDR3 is TGCGCCAGCAGCCCTAATCGGGACAGGGGGCTGGGGAGTGAAAAACTGTTTTTT.

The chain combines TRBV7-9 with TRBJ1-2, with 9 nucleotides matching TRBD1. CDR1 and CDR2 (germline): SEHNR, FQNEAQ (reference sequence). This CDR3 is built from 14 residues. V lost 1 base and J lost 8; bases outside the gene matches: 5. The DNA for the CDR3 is TGTGCCAGCAGCTTAGGGAGGACAGGGGCCGGCTACACCTTC. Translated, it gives CASSLGRTGAGYTF.

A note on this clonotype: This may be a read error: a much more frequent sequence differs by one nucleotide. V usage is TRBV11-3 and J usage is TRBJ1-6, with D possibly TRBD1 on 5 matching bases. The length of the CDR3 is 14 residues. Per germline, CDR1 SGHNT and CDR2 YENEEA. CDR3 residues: CASSLTGYGSPPHF. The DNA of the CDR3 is TGTGCCAGCAGCTTAACAGGTTATGGGTCACCCCCCCACTTT.

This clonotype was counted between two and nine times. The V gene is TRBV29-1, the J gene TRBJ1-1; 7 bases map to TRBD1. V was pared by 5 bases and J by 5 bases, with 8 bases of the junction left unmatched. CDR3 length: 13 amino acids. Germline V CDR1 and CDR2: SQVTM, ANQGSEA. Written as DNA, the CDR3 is TGCAGCGTTCCCAGGGGGGGCCGGACTGAAGCTTTCTTT. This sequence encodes CSVPRGGRTEAFF.

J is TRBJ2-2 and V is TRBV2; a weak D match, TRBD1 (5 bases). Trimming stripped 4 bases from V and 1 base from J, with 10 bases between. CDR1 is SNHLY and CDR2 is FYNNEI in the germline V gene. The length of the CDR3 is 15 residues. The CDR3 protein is CASSAQGLNTGELFF. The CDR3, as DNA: TGTGCCAGCAGTGCTCAGGGATTGAACACCGGGGAGCTGTTTTTT.

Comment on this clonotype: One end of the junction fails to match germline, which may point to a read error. DNA for the CDR3: TGTGCCAGCGGTTACTCGGGGACATTCTATAATTCACCCCTCCACTTT. As protein: CASGYSGTFYNSPLHF. J is TRBJ1-6 and V is TRBV6-5, with a tentative D call TRBD1 (6 bases). Germline-derived CDR1 and CDR2 are MNHEY and SVGAGI. CDR3 size: 16 residues.

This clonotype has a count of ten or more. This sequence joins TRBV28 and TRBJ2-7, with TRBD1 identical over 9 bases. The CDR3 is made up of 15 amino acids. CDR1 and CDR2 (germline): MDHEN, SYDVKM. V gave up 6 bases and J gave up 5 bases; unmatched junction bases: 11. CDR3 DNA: TGTGCCAGCAGCCTACAGGGGGCCGATGCAGACGAGCAGTACTTC. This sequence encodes CASSLQGADADEQYF.

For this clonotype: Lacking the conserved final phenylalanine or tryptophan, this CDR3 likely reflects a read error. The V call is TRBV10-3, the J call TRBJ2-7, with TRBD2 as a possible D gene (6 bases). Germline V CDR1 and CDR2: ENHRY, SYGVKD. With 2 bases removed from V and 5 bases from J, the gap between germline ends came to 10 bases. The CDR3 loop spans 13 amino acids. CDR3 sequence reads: CAISEGGRDEQYS. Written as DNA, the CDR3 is TGTGCCATCAGTGAGGGAGGGAGAGACGAGCAGTACTCC.

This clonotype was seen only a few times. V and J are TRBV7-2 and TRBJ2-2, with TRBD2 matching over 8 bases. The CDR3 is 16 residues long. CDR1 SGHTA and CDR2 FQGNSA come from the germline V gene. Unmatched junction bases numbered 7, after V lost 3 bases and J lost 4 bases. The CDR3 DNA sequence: TGTGCCAGCAGCTTGGTTCACGGGGGGGGCACCGGGGAGCTGTTTTTT. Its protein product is CASSLVHGGGTGELFF.

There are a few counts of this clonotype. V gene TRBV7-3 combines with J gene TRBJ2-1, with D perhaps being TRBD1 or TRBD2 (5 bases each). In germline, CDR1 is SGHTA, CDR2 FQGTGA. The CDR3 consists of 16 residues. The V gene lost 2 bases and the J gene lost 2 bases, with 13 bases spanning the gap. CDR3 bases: TGTGCCAGCAGCTTAGGGGTGGGGGTAACCTACAATGAGCAGTTCTTC. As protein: CASSLGVGVTYNEQFF.

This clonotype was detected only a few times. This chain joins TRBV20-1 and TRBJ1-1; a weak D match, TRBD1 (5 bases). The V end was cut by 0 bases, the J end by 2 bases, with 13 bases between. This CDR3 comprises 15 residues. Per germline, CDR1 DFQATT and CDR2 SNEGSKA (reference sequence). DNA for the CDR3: TGCAGTGCTAGAGATCCATTGGGGGGTAACACTGAAGCTTTCTTT. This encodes CSARDPLGGNTEAFF.

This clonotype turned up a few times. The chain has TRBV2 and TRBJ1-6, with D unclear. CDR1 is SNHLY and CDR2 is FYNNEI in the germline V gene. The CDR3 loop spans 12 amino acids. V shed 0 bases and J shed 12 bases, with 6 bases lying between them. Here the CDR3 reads CASSEARRPLHF. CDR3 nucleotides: TGTGCCAGCAGTGAAGCTCGTCGACCCCTCCACTTT. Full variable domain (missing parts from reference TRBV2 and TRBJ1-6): EPEVTQTPSHQVTQMGQEVILRCVPISNHLYFYWYRQILGQKVEFLVSFYNNEISEKSEIFDDQFSVERPDGSNFTLKIRSTKLEDSAMYFCASSEARRPLHFGNGTRLTVT.

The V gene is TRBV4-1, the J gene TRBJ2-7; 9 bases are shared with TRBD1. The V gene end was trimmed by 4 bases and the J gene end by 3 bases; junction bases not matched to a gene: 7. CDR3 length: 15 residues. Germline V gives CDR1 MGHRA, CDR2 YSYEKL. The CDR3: CASSPPGQGFYEQYF. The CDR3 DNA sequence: TGCGCCAGCAGCCCCCCGGGACAGGGATTCTACGAGCAGTACTTC.

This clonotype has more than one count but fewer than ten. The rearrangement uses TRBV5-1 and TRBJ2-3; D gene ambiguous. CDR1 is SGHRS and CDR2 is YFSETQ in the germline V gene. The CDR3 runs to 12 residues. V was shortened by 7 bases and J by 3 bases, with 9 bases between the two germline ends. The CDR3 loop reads CASYLGTDTQYF. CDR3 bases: TGCGCCAGCTATTTGGGGACAGATACGCAGTATTTT.

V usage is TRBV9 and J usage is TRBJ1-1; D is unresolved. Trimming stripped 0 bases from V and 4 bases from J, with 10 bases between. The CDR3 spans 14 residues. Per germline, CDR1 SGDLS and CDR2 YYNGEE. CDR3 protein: CASSVDVAATEAFF. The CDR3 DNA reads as TGTGCCAGCAGCGTAGACGTGGCAGCCACTGAAGCTTTCTTT. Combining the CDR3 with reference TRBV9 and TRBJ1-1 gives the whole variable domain DSGVTQTPKHLITATGQRVTLRCSPRSGDLSVYWYQQSLDQGLQFLIQYYNGEERAKGNILERFSAQQFPDLHSELNLSSLELGDSALYFCASSVDVAATEAFFGQGTRLTVV.

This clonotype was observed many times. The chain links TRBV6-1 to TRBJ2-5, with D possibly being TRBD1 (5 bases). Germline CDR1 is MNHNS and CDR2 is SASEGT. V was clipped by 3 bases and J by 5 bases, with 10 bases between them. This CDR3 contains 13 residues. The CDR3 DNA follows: TGTGCCAGCAGTGACAGGGTGAGGGAGACCCAGTACTTC. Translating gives CASSDRVRETQYF.

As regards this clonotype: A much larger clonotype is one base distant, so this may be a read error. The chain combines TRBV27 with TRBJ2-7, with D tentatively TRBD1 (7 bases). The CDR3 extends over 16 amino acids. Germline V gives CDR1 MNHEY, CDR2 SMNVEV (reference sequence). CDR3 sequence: CASGLVGTAGLYEQYF. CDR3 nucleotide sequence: TGTGCCAGCGGTTTAGTCGGGACAGCGGGCTTATACGAGCAGTACTTC.

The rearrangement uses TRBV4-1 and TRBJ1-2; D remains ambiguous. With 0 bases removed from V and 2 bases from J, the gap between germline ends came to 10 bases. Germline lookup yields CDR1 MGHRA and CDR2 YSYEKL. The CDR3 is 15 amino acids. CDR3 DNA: TGCGCCAGCAGCCAAGATTTCTCCCCGAACTATGGCTACACCTTC. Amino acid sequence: CASSQDFSPNYGYTF.